A single TCR beta chain is shown here with its context. Assay used: immunoSEQ multiplex PCR; TCRdb lists only in-frame clones, some missing. The profile shows 2,000 to 2,500 clones, roughly 87% of them singletons. The sample belongs to a study of tumor T cells in aggressive B-cell lymphoma. The CDR3 is 17 amino acids. V lost 6 bases and J lost 0; bases outside the gene matches: 10. Per the germline V gene, CDR1 is MDHEN and CDR2 is SYDVKM. The sample comprised tumor tissue. This TCR derives from an adult with diffuse large B cell lymphoma. J is TRBJ1-3 and V is TRBV28, with 8 bases that match TRBD1. Written as DNA, the CDR3 is TGTGCCAGCAGGGGGCTCAGGGACAGGAGCTCTGGAAACACCATATATTTT. Translating it yields CASRGLRDRSSGNTIYF.